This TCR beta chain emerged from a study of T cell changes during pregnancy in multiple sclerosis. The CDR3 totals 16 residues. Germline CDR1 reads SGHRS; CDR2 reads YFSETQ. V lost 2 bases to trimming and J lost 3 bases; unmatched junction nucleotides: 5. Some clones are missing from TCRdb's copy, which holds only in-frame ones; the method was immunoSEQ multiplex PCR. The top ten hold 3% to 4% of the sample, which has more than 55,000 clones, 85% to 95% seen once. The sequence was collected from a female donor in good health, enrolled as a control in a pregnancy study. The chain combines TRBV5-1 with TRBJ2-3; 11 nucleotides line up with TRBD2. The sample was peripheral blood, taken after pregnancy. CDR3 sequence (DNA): TGCGCCAGCAGCTTCACTAGCGGGAGCTCAACAGATACGCAGTATTTT. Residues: CASSFTSGSSTDTQYF.